Listed below are T cell receptor beta chains from one sample, sequenced in a study of blood T cell repertoires in COVID-19. Produced via immunoSEQ multiplex PCR; TCRdb's table is partial and in-frame only. This table holds 300,000 to 350,000 clones, approximately 90% found once. Sample: peripheral blood. These receptors were collected from a man aged 18 to 30 with active or convalescent COVID-19. Both conserved end residues are trimmed from each CDR3.

TRBV6-5 | ASSIGNSPLH
TRBV6-5 | ASSSRSGGPDEQF
TRBV7-2 | ASSGALEETQY
TRBV7-9 | ASSLVGTLVEQY
TRBV28 | ASRIGVPMAGYT
TRBV6-5 | ASSYSVSGRVYGYT
TRBV6-5 | ASGGRLAEKLF
TRBV4-2 | ASSPGDAGELF
TRBV5-1 | ASSLRQAGTSGTYNEQF
TRBV5-1 | ASSLGAPAGYNEQF
TRBV7-8 | ASSSRGRNGYT
TRBV7-9 | ASSLAVSYTIY
TRBV27 | ASSFSGTAVMKY
TRBV5-8 | ASSWQRTGQDSPLH
TRBV11-2 | ASSLLRPTRHLGEQY
TRBV5-5 | ASSLIQGFNNSPLH